A single sample gave rise to the 18 T cell receptor beta chains below, sequenced in a study of Graves' ophthalmopathy and Graves' hyperthyroidism. Amplification from RNA transcripts yielded the TCR beta CDR3 regions. The authors performed first-round RT-PCR with HTBI primers and then a second-round multiplex PCR. TCRdb processed the multiplex PCR reads anew with MiXCR; each CDR3 protein has one entry. The data contain about 220,000 distinct CDR3 sequences, 20% to 25% of them singletons. Sequencing was done on a sample of peripheral blood. The source is a woman between 50 and 59 years old with Graves' ophthalmopathy.

The chain is built from TRBV6-1 and TRBJ1-2; TRBD1 might be the D (5 bases). CDR1 MNHNS and CDR2 SASEGT come from the germline V gene. The V and J ends lost 8 bases and 6 bases respectively, with 13 bases between them. This CDR3 has 12 amino acids. The DNA for the CDR3 is TGTGCCAGCGGCCGTGGGGGACATGGCTACACCTTC. Protein sequence: CASGRGGHGYTF.

The genes are TRBV28 and TRBJ1-1; possibly TRBD1 for D (5 bases). Looked up from germline, CDR1 is MDHEN and CDR2 is SYDVKM. Trimming left V 8 bases short and J 6 bases short, with 16 bases between. The length of the CDR3 is 13 residues. Here the CDR3 reads CASGGVYTAEAFF. The CDR3 DNA follows: TGTGCCAGCGGAGGGGTATATACCGCTGAAGCTTTCTTT.

This clonotype showed up many times. V is TRBV7-3 and J is TRBJ1-1; the match to TRBD1 covers 8 bases. The trim removed 5 bases at V and 7 bases at J, leaving 9 bases unmatched. The CDR3 is 14 residues long. Germline-derived CDR1 and CDR2 are SGHTA and FQGTGA. CDR3 sequence (DNA): TGTGCCAGCAGCCTTACAGGGGGGGTTGATGAAGCTTTCTTT. Amino acid sequence: CASSLTGGVDEAFF.

This clonotype has at least ten counts. This rearrangement joins TRBV12-3 or TRBV12-4 to TRBJ2-2; 10 bases line up with TRBD1. The ends lost 5 bases at V and 4 bases at J; junction bases unmatched: 7. The CDR3 has 16 residues. The chain's CDR3 is CASSRGQGFGTGELFF. Here the CDR3 DNA reads TGTGCCAGCAGTCGGGGACAGGGGTTTGGCACCGGGGAGCTGTTTTTT.

This clonotype was seen at least ten times. The chain has TRBV6-5 and TRBJ2-7, with D hard to call. From germline, CDR1 is MNHEY and CDR2 SVGAGI. The CDR3 is 13 residues long. The V end lost 2 bases, the J end lost 1 base, and 6 bases lay between the germline ends. CDR3 loop: CASSYLISYEQYF. CDR3 coding DNA: TGTGCCAGCAGTTACCTCATATCCTACGAGCAGTACTTC.

The gene calls are TRBV12-3 or TRBV12-4 and TRBJ2-5; 8 bases map to TRBD1. V shed 4 bases and J 2 bases; nucleotides not matched to a gene: 6. The CDR3 loop spans 15 amino acids. CDR3 sequence: CASSSHGQGQETQYF. CDR3 sequence (DNA): TGTGCCAGCAGTTCCCATGGACAGGGACAAGAGACCCAGTACTTC.

This clonotype was recorded a few times. The chain is built from TRBV18 and TRBJ2-7; D may be TRBD1 (6 bases). The CDR3 contains 14 residues. With 6 bases removed from V and 1 base from J, the gap between germline ends came to 13 bases. Germline V gene lookup returns CDR1 KGHSH and CDR2 LQKENI. The CDR3 loop is CASSSGTQSYEQYF. In DNA form, the CDR3 reads TGTGCCAGCTCGTCCGGGACACAGTCCTACGAGCAGTACTTC.

This clonotype was detected many times. The V call is TRBV20-1, the J call TRBJ2-5; 8 bases line up with TRBD1. The CDR3 covers 14 residues. The V segment lost 5 bases and the J segment 2 bases; nucleotides outside the gene matches: 7. Germline assignment: CDR1 DFQATT and CDR2 SNEGSKA (reference sequence). CDR3 coding DNA: TGCAGTGCTGGGGGACAGGCTGCTCAAGAGACCCAGTACTTC. It is translated as CSAGGQAAQETQYF.

This clonotype was seen ten or more times. This rearrangement joins TRBV6-5 to TRBJ1-1; no definite D call. Germline-derived CDR1 and CDR2 are MNHEY and SVGAGI. V lost 10 bases to trimming and J lost 0 bases, with 15 bases between them. This CDR3 comprises 14 residues. This CDR3 reads CATTPAGLNTEAFF. In DNA form, the CDR3 reads TGTGCCACCACTCCCGCCGGACTGAACACTGAAGCTTTCTTT.

This chain links TRBV24-1 with TRBJ2-5; no firm D call. V was cut by 4 bases and J by 0 bases, with 11 bases left in between. The CDR3 sequence is 15 residues long. CDR1 and CDR2 from the germline V gene are KGHDR and SFDVKD. Here the CDR3 reads CATSESDQYQETQYF. Here the CDR3 DNA reads TGTGCCACCAGTGAGTCAGATCAGTACCAAGAGACCCAGTACTTC.

This clonotype showed up many times. The V and J genes are TRBV12-3 or TRBV12-4 and TRBJ2-7, with D perhaps matching TRBD1 (5 bases). This CDR3 has 13 amino acids. Trimming removed 4 bases from V and 6 bases from J, with 13 bases in between. The chain's CDR3 is CASSYTRVGEQYF. The CDR3 bases are TGTGCCAGCAGTTACACCAGGGTAGGCGAGCAGTACTTC.

Details on this clonotype: Mismatch with germline at one junction end may stem from a read error. This chain uses TRBV12-3 or TRBV12-4 with TRBJ2-7; the match to TRBD1 covers 9 bases. The CDR3 is made up of 13 amino acids. CDR3 region: CASRSRTGTGQSF. Here the CDR3 DNA reads TGTGCCAGCAGGTCTAGGACCGGGACAGGGCAGTCCTTC.

The chain employs TRBV24-1 and TRBJ2-2, with TRBD2 as a possible D gene (6 bases). Germline-derived CDR1 and CDR2 are KGHDR and SFDVKD. CDR3 length: 16 amino acids. Trimming cost V 2 bases and J 0 bases, with 9 bases left between them. CDR3 in DNA: TGTGCCACCAGTGATTGGGGGAGGACGAACACCGGGGAGCTGTTTTTT. Translating it yields CATSDWGRTNTGELFF.

This clonotype has at least ten counts. The CDR3 coding sequence is TGTGCCAGCAGCTTAGGGGTAAAACCGGACCAAGAGACCCAGTACTTC. Translating gives CASSLGVKPDQETQYF. The chain uses TRBV7-6 and TRBJ2-5; D is uncertain. This CDR3 comprises 16 residues. The V and J ends lost 1 base and 0 bases respectively, with 12 bases between them. The germline V gene encodes CDR1 SGHVS and CDR2 FNYEAQ.

This clonotype was seen at least ten times. The chain recombines TRBV6-5 with TRBJ2-5; TRBD2 matches at 7 bases. The CDR3 totals 17 residues. Germline-derived CDR1 and CDR2 are MNHEY and SVGAGI. With V trimmed by 6 bases and J by 3 bases, 16 bases remained unmatched. CDR3 bases: TGTGCCAGCAGCCGTAGCGGGTCTGGTCTTTTGGAAGAGACCCAGTACTTC. It encodes CASSRSGSGLLEETQYF.

This clonotype appeared many times. The V gene is TRBV20-1, the J gene TRBJ2-5, with D possibly matching TRBD1 (5 bases). This CDR3 contains 15 residues. Trimming pared 6 bases from V and 1 base from J, leaving 18 bases between. Germline CDR1 DFQATT, CDR2 SNEGSKA (reference sequence). CDR3 protein: CSAAWTRSSQETQYF. Here the CDR3 DNA reads TGCAGTGCCGCGTGGACACGTTCCTCCCAAGAGACCCAGTACTTC.

The chain carries TRBV25-1 and TRBJ2-7; D is uncertain. Trimming stripped 4 bases from V and 6 bases from J, with 10 bases between. In germline, CDR1 is MGHDK, CDR2 SYGVNS. There are 12 residues in the CDR3. The CDR3 region is CASSGFKREQYF. CDR3 DNA sequence: TGTGCCAGCAGTGGTTTTAAGCGCGAGCAGTACTTC.

The chain recombines TRBV7-9 with TRBJ1-1; the D is unclear. The CDR3 length is 12 residues. Trimming left V 6 bases short and J 6 bases short, with 11 bases between. The germline V gene encodes CDR1 SEHNR and CDR2 FQNEAQ (reference sequence). The CDR3 bases are TGTGCCAGCAGAATAACCACAGCTGAAGCTTTCTTT. Amino acids: CASRITTAEAFF.